The subject of this entry is one T cell receptor (beta chain). The data belong to a study of blood T cell repertoires in COVID-19. Turning to the study itself: COVID-19 samples, acute and convalescent, were from the United States, Italy and Spain.

In germline, CDR1 is SNHLY, CDR2 FYNNEI. The CDR3 totals 12 residues. V shed 6 bases and J shed 2 bases, with 8 bases lying between them. As originally analysed: How many nucleated cells were present was estimated from reference gene primer amplification. The assay was immunoSEQ multiplex PCR, and TCRdb's table has in-frame clones only and misses some. The V and J calls and the clone size are those of that table, but D and trimming were determined from the DNA. Of around 250,000 clones listed, about 83% were seen once; the top ten hold more than 2%. Enrolled through a virtual design, the participants were between 18 and 89 years of age and came from approximately 25 US areas. All recovered Cohort 3 donors got two negative PCRs, got clearance, or saw symptom resolution.

The sequencing input was PBMCs or T cells enriched from blood (not recorded which). This chain links TRBV2 with TRBJ2-7; TRBD1 is a possible D gene (5 bases). This sequence was found in a woman between 50 and 59 years old who had recovered from COVID-19. CDR3 sequence: CASRGRPYEQYF. In DNA form, the CDR3 reads TGTGCCAGCAGGGGGCGTCCCTACGAGCAGTACTTC.